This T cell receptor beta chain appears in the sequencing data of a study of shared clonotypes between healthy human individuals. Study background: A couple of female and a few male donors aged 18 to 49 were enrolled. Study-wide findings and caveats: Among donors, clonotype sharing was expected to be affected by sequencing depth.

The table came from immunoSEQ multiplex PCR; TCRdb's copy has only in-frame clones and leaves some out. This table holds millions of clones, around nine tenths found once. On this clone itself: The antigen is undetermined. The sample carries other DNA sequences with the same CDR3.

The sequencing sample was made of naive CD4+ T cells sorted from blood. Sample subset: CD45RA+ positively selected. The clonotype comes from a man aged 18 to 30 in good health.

CDR3 nucleotide sequence: TGTGCCAGCAGTTCCGCCACAGGGGGGAATCAGCCCCAGCATTTT. This encodes CASSSATGGNQPQHF. This sequence joins TRBV28 and TRBJ1-5; 8 bases agree with TRBD1. J was trimmed by 4 bases and V by 4 bases; bases with no gene match: 6. CDR1 MDHEN and CDR2 SYDVKM come from the germline V gene. The CDR3 spans 15 residues.